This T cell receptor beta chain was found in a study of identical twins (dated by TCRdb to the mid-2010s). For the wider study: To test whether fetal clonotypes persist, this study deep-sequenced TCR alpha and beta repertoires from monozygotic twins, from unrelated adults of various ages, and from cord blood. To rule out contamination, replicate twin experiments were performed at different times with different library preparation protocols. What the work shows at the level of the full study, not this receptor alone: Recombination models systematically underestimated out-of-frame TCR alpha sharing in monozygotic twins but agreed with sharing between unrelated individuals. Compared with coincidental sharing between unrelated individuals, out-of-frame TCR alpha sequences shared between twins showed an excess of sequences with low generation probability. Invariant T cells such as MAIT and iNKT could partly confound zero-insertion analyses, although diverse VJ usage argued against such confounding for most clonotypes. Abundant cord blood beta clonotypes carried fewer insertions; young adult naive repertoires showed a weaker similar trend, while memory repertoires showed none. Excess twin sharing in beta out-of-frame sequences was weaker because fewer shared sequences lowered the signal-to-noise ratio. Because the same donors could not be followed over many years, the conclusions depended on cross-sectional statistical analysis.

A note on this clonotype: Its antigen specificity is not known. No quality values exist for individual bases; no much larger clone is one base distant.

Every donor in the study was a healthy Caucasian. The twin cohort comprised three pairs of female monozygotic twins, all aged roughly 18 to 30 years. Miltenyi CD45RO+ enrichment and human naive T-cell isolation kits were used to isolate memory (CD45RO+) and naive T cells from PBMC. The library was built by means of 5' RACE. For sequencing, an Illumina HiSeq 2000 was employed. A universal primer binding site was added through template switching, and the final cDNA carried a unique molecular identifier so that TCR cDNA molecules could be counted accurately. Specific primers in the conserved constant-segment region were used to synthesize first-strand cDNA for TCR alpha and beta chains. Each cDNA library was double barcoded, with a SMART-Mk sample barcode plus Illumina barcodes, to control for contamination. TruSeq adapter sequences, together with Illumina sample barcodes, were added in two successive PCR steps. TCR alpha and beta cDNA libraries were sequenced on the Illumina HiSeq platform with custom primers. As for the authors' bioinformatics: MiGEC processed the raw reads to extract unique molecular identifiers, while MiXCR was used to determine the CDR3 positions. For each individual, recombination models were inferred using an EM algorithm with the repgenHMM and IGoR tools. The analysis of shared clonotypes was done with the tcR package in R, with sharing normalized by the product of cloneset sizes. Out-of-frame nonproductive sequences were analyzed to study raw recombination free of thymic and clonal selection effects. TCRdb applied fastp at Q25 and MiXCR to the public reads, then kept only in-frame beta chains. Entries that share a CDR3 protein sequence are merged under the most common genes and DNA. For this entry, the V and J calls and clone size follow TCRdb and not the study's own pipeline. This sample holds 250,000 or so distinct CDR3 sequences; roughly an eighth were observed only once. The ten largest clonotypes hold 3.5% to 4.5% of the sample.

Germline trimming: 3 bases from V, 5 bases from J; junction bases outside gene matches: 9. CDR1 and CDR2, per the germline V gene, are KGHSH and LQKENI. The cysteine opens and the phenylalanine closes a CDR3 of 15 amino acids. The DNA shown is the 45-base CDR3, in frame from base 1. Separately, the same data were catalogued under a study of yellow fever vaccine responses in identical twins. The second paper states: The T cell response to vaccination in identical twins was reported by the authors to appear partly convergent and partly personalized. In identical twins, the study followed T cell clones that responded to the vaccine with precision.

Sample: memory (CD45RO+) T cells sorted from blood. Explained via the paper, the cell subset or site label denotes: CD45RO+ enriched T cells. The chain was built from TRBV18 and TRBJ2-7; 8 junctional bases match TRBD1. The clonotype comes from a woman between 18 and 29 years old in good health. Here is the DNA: TGTGCCAGCTCACCCCTGACCGACAGGGGCAACGAGCAGTACTTC. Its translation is CASSPLTDRGNEQYF.